This is a list of T cell receptor beta chains from one sample in a study of PD-L1 blockade in urothelial cancer. Produced via immunoSEQ multiplex PCR; TCRdb's table is partial and in-frame only. The sample lists roughly 60,000 clones, around 79% seen once, with roughly 4.5% in the top ten. Specimen: PBMCs, collected around atezolizumab (anti-PD-L1) treatment. These receptors were obtained from a man between 65 and 85 years old with urothelial cancer. CDR3s include the opening cysteine and the closing phenylalanine or tryptophan. D genes are given only for firm matches.

J: TRBJ2-2; V: TRBV6-1; D: .; CDR3: CASTKVGAGLGELFF
J: TRBJ2-1; V: TRBV30; D: .; CDR3: CAWTSVSSYNEQFF
J: TRBJ2-1; V: TRBV7-8; D: TRBD2; CDR3: CASSLPGLVGNEQFF
J: TRBJ2-1; V: TRBV5-1; D: TRBD2; CDR3: CASSPSIIAGGGGNEQFF
J: TRBJ2-7; V: TRBV6-1; D: TRBD1; CDR3: CASSEAVLGTEVSYEQYF
J: TRBJ2-1; V: TRBV7-8; D: TRBD2; CDR3: CASRPITSGRANEQFF
J: TRBJ2-1; V: TRBV7-8; D: .; CDR3: CASSPTRGSYNEQFF
J: TRBJ1-2; V: TRBV7-9; D: .; CDR3: CASSYYTDGYTF
J: TRBJ2-5; V: TRBV15; D: TRBD2; CDR3: CATSRGGLAGVQETQYF
J: TRBJ2-7; V: TRBV2; D: TRBD2; CDR3: CASSWTSGLTYEQYF
J: TRBJ2-7; V: TRBV18; D: TRBD2; CDR3: CASSPTGLAAAYEQYF
J: TRBJ1-5; V: TRBV6-1; D: .; CDR3: CASSVNRVQPQHF
J: TRBJ1-3; V: TRBV5-6; D: TRBD1; CDR3: CASSYDRAGNTIYF
J: TRBJ2-5; V: TRBV27; D: .; CDR3: CASSLMTRGQETQYF
J: TRBJ2-7; V: TRBV28; D: .; CDR3: CASRLTGFYEQYF
J: TRBJ2-3; V: TRBV5-8; D: TRBD2; CDR3: CASSKRTSGSGTDTQYF
J: TRBJ1-1; V: TRBV28; D: .; CDR3: CASSSYRETNTEAFF
J: TRBJ2-7; V: TRBV7-9; D: .; CDR3: CASSLGGRLRMEQYF
J: TRBJ1-1; V: TRBV18; D: .; CDR3: CASSGTLDTEAFF
J: TRBJ1-1; V: TRBV7-9; D: .; CDR3: CASSLGLLATEAFF
J: TRBJ2-2; V: TRBV15; D: TRBD2; CDR3: CATSRDIVSAGELFF
J: TRBJ2-1; V: TRBV5-4; D: TRBD2; CDR3: CASSLVRLAALSSYNEQFF
J: TRBJ2-1; V: TRBV29-1; D: .; CDR3: CSVVWQGNEQFF
J: TRBJ2-2; V: TRBV9; D: TRBD2; CDR3: CASSATSGNTGELFF
J: TRBJ1-1; V: TRBV10-3; D: TRBD1; CDR3: CAIKGQGRTEAFF
J: TRBJ2-3; V: TRBV18; D: TRBD1; CDR3: CASSPRGQSTDTQYF
J: TRBJ2-6; V: TRBV19; D: .; CDR3: CATKTGSGANVLTF
J: TRBJ2-5; V: TRBV5-5; D: .; CDR3: CASSVGLPQETQYF
J: TRBJ1-5; V: TRBV10-3; D: .; CDR3: CAISERGGGQPQHF
J: TRBJ1-2; V: TRBV29-1; D: .; CDR3: CSVWDTGDPNYGYTF
J: TRBJ1-5; V: TRBV2; D: TRBD1; CDR3: CASREYRGSNQPQHF
J: TRBJ1-2; V: TRBV19; D: TRBD1; CDR3: CASSMHRGGSYGYTF
J: TRBJ2-1; V: TRBV15; D: TRBD2; CDR3: CATSRAGLTSGRNEQFF
J: TRBJ2-7; V: TRBV28; D: TRBD2; CDR3: CASSEGLAGYYEQYF
J: TRBJ2-7; V: TRBV1; D: .; CDR3: CTSSQPVPTSGESYEQYF
J: TRBJ2-3; V: TRBV5-1; D: .; CDR3: CASSVDYADTQYF
J: TRBJ2-7; V: TRBV6-5; D: TRBD1; CDR3: CASSYGRGRVGYEQYF
J: TRBJ2-2; V: TRBV10-3; D: .; CDR3: CAISEVSDTGELFF
J: TRBJ2-7; V: TRBV5-1; D: .; CDR3: CASSLALGQSYEQYF
J: TRBJ2-5; V: TRBV2; D: .; CDR3: CASTSGLETQYF
J: TRBJ2-1; V: TRBV28; D: TRBD1; CDR3: CASSFATGGERNEQFF
J: TRBJ2-1; V: TRBV6-1; D: .; CDR3: CASSELRSYNEQFF
J: TRBJ1-3; V: TRBV6-4; D: .; CDR3: CASNPLGQGLGNTIYF